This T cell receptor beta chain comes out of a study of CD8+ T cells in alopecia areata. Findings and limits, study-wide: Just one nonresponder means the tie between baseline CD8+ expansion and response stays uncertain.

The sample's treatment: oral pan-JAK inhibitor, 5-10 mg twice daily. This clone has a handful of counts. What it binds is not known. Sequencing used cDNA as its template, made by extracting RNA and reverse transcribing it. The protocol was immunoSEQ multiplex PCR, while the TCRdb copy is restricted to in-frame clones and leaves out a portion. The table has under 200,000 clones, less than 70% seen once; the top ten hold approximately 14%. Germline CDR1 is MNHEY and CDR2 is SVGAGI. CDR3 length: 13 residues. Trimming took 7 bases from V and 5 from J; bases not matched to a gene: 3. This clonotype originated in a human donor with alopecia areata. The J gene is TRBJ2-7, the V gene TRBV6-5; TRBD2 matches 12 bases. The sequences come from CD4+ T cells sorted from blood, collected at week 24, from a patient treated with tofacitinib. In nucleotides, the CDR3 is TGTGCCAGCAAACTAGCGGGGGGAAACGAGCAGTACTTC. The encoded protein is CASKLAGGNEQYF.